This is a list of T cell receptor beta chains from one sample in a study of blood T cell repertoires in COVID-19. The table came from immunoSEQ multiplex PCR; TCRdb's copy has only in-frame clones and leaves some out. The sample has over 350,000 clones, 86% seen once. The sequenced material came from peripheral blood. Source of these receptors: a woman aged 30 to 39 with active or convalescent COVID-19. CDR3s include the opening cysteine and the closing phenylalanine or tryptophan.

TRBJ2-1 | TRBV6-5 | CASNLAGGPNEQFF
TRBJ1-2 | TRBV6-1 | CASSEPRQGDGYTF
TRBJ1-1 | TRBV12-3/TRBV12-4 | CASTPRGTEAFF
TRBJ2-7 | TRBV11-2 | CASSPGLAAYEQYF
TRBJ1-6 | TRBV21-1 | CASSPRGLARLGLHF
TRBJ2-3 | TRBV6-2/TRBV6-3 | CATIPDNTDTQYF
TRBJ2-7 | TRBV5-1 | CASSLEGRRSSYEQYF
TRBJ1-1 | TRBV5-1 | CASSQGAVTEAFF
TRBJ1-5 | TRBV27 | CASSLSWTGYSNQPQHF
TRBJ1-1 | TRBV6-5 | CASSYGTGGTEAFF
TRBJ1-2 | TRBV6-5 | CASRDRDWGYTF
TRBJ2-1 | TRBV5-1 | CASSLLLSGSYEQFF
TRBJ1-1 | TRBV12-3/TRBV12-4 | CASSFGLNTEAFF
TRBJ2-1 | TRBV15 | CATSAAGTGFEQFF
TRBJ1-6 | TRBV3-1/TRBV3-2 | CASSQYRGLRENSPLHF
TRBJ1-4 | TRBV6-5 | CASSFTGDANEKLFF
TRBJ1-1 | TRBV12-3/TRBV12-4 | CASNFGGSTEAFF
TRBJ1-2 | TRBV23-1 | CASSAGKDGYTF
TRBJ2-3 | TRBV7-9 | CASSPPHTQGSSTDTQYF
TRBJ1-1 | TRBV6-5 | CASSRQGSRSEAFF
TRBJ2-7 | TRBV5-1 | CASSPGQAANEQYF
TRBJ1-1 | TRBV27 | CASRRTGGWTEAFF
TRBJ1-1 | TRBV2 | CASTGSGQVHEAFF
TRBJ2-1 | TRBV3-1/TRBV3-2 | CASSLSGRGNNEQFF
TRBJ2-1 | TRBV10-3 | CAISSRGDSYNEQFF
TRBJ2-1 | TRBV14 | CASSGLAGPYNEQFF
TRBJ1-6 | TRBV4-1 | CASSQASFNSPLHF
TRBJ2-2 | TRBV5-4 | CASSPQQGFGELFF
TRBJ2-1 | TRBV10-3 | CAISESGQLNNEQFF
TRBJ1-6 | TRBV5-4 | CASSSDRAYNSPLHF
TRBJ1-1 | TRBV4-2 | CASSQVAGGNTEAFF
TRBJ1-3 | TRBV10-2 | CASSESNLDRAGNTIYF
TRBJ2-3 | TRBV4-2 | CASSQWTSGGTDTQYF
TRBJ1-2 | TRBV30 | CAWGPRQGANYGYTF
TRBJ1-2 | TRBV10-1 | CASSESQGAGYGYTF
TRBJ2-2 | TRBV5-4 | CAIPDRANTGELFF
TRBJ1-3 | TRBV10-3 | CAISSDRGQGGNTIYF
TRBJ2-7 | TRBV6-5 | CASTPSGGLSYEQYF
TRBJ1-5 | TRBV6-5 | CASSHFWAQGDQPQHF
TRBJ1-2 | TRBV19 | CASSIWGQGSGYTF
TRBJ2-7 | TRBV4-1 | CASSQDWGPYEQYF
TRBJ2-3 | TRBV19 | CATGASGGATDTQYF
TRBJ1-6 | TRBV11-3 | CASSKIGTANSPLHF
TRBJ1-4 | TRBV3-1/TRBV3-2 | CACHDAGDEKLFF
TRBJ2-1 | TRBV9 | CASSVEVAGGPHNEQFF